This record covers a single T cell receptor (beta chain). Its target is unknown. This sample was included in a study of graft-versus-host responses after intestinal transplantation. Germline trimming cut 5 bases from V and 3 bases from J; bases unmatched to any gene: 6. Germline V gene sequence: CDR1 KGHSH, CDR2 LQKENI. This CDR3 spans 15 amino acids. Repertoires were generated with immunoSEQ multiplex PCR, while TCRdb's copy carries only in-frame clones and drops some. This table holds 80,000 to 100,000 clones, roughly 88% found once. The sample was unstimulated CD4+ T cells sorted from spleen or lymph node cells, taken before intestinal transplant. The sequence was collected from a human donor who received an intestinal transplant. J is TRBJ1-5 and V is TRBV18; 8 bases are shared with TRBD1. Here the CDR3 reads CASSSGQGDNQPQHF. The CDR3 DNA sequence: TGTGCCAGCTCAAGCGGACAGGGTGACAATCAGCCCCAGCATTTT. Supplemented by reference TRBV18 and TRBJ1-5, the full variable domain reads NAGVMQNPRHLVRRRGQEARLRCSPMKGHSHVYWYRQLPEEGLKFMVYLQKENIIDESGMPKERFSAEFPKEGPSILRIQQVVRGDSAAYFCASSSGQGDNQPQHFGDGTRLSIL.